This entry lists 2 T cell receptor beta chains sequenced from one sample in a study of blood T cells in healthy people across ages. For the second PCR, which ran for 7 to 11 cycles, a sample-barcoded 5' primer and a J-beta primer mix were used. TCRdb itself ran the 5' RACE reads through MiXCR, one entry per CDR3 protein. The table records 1.5 million to 2 million distinct CDR3 sequences, around half of them present only once. Sample: blood. The receptors come from a middle-aged woman in good health.

V is TRBV25-1 and J is TRBJ1-2; D is possibly TRBD1 (5 bases). With 1 base removed from V and 2 bases from J, the gap between germline ends came to 14 bases. The CDR3 extends over 16 amino acids. Looked up from germline, CDR1 is MGHDK and CDR2 is SYGVNS. CDR3 residues: CASSEFNWGRNYGYTF. CDR3 DNA sequence: TGTGCCAGCAGTGAATTTAACTGGGGCCGCAACTATGGCTACACCTTC.

J is TRBJ2-1 and V is TRBV6-5; 9 bases are shared with TRBD1. The V segment lost 0 bases and the J segment 7 bases; nucleotides outside the gene matches: 4. CDR1 is MNHEY, CDR2 SVGAGI, per germline. The CDR3 has 15 amino acids. The CDR3 sequence: CASSYSHRGQNEQFF. The CDR3 DNA follows: TGTGCCAGCAGTTACTCGCACAGGGGGCAGAATGAGCAGTTCTTC.